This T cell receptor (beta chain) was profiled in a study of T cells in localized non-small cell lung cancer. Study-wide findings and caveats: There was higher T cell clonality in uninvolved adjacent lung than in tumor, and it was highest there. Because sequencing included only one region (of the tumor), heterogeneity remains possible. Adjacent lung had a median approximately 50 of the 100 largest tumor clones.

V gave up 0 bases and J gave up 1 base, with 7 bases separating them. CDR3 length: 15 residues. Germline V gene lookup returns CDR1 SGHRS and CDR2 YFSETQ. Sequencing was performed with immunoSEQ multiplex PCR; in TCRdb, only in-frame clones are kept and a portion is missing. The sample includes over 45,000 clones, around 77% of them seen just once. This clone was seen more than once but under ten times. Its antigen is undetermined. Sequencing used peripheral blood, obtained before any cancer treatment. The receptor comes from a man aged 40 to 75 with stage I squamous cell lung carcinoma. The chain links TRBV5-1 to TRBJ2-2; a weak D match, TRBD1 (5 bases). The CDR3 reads CASSLDRMNTGELFF. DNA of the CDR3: TGCGCCAGCAGCTTGGACAGGATGAACACCGGGGAGCTGTTTTTT.